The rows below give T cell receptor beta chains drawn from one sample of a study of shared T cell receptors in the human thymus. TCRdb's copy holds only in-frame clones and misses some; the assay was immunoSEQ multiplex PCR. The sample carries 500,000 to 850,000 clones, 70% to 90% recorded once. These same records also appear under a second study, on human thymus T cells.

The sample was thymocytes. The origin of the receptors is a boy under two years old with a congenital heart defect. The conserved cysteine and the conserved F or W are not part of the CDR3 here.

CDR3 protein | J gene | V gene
ASSLPSVIPEQY | TRBJ2-7 | TRBV5-1
ASSSGDSYLYEQY | TRBJ2-7 | TRBV7-8
ASSLAWTGNFVNEQF | TRBJ2-1 | TRBV11-3
ASSPRGLAGSPNTGELF | TRBJ2-2 | TRBV7-8
ASSLYRGVGQY | TRBJ2-4 | TRBV27
ASSLLAGADTQY | TRBJ2-3 | TRBV28
ASAALAGGEQF | TRBJ2-1 | TRBV19
ASSAGTVNTEAF | TRBJ1-1 | TRBV28
ASSLRGGWNYEQY | - | TRBV28
ASSFFPRQGDNQPQH | TRBJ1-5 | TRBV28
ASSHAGQPKANYGYT | TRBJ1-2 | TRBV4-3
SGRLAGLTDTQY | TRBJ2-3 | TRBV29-1
ASSPTADGHSNQPQH | TRBJ1-5 | TRBV27
ASRGLAGVSNEQF | TRBJ2-1 | TRBV7-9
ASSLTGDREVNYGYT | TRBJ1-2 | TRBV5-1
ASSVITGNTEAF | TRBJ1-1 | TRBV6-1
ASIGGRAGETQY | TRBJ2-5 | TRBV5-1
ASSLRGGPNEKLF | TRBJ1-4 | TRBV7-9
ASSQEQHTNEKLF | TRBJ1-4 | TRBV4-3
ASGSTSGRSHEQY | TRBJ2-7 | TRBV12-5
ASSLCTHGRGQETQY | TRBJ2-5 | TRBV28
ASSAQTGPAEQY | TRBJ2-7 | TRBV5-5
ATSRGDRDRNSYNEQF | TRBJ2-1 | TRBV15
ASSPRERGVPEQY | TRBJ2-7 | TRBV6-5
ASRRGQNNEKLF | TRBJ1-4 | TRBV7-9
ASSQDAPGQLSSGNTIY | TRBJ1-3 | TRBV4-3
ASSANQGAADGGETGELF | TRBJ2-2 | TRBV9
ASRSRGSDTQY | TRBJ2-3 | TRBV6-6
ASAHVRGRDNEQF | TRBJ2-1 | TRBV14
ASSSFLAGGTDTQY | TRBJ2-3 | TRBV7-2
AWSVVGRMNTEAF | TRBJ1-1 | TRBV30
ASRIPRDRGPNDEQY | TRBJ2-7 | TRBV2
ASSQAPGFPKNIQY | TRBJ2-4 | TRBV4-3
ASSLGHLNTEAF | TRBJ1-1 | TRBV5-1
ACRVGTGGAGANVLT | TRBJ2-6 | TRBV30
ASSNPGTSGSLISTDTQY | TRBJ2-3 | TRBV27
ASSFPGQTLYEQY | TRBJ2-7 | TRBV5-6
ASSVEYMNTEAF | TRBJ1-1 | TRBV9
ASSLEERGAPRNEQF | TRBJ2-1 | TRBV5-1
ACLPEDHSYEQY | TRBJ2-7 | TRBV30
ASSVGRVDQPQH | TRBJ1-5 | TRBV9
ASSERRRGYNSPLH | TRBJ1-6 | TRBV6-1
ASSLEGTSQGPSTDTQY | TRBJ2-3 | TRBV5-6
ASSLARGPTYEQY | TRBJ2-7 | TRBV7-2
ASSQGQQKTYEQY | TRBJ2-7 | TRBV5-6
ASSVVQGAPKAF | TRBJ1-1 | TRBV9
ASSCRGQACQPQH | TRBJ1-5 | TRBV6-6